The T cell receptor (beta chain) described here comes from a study of sequential checkpoint blockade in melanoma. Across the study: Arm A got nivolumab then ipilimumab; arm B the reverse, 1:1.

Ten or more counts support this clone. Germline CDR1 and CDR2: SGHTA and FQGNSA. The V and J ends lost 5 bases and 7 bases respectively, with 14 bases between them. This CDR3 is 13 amino acids long. Sample treatment: randomized to nivolumab then ipilimumab (arm A) or the reverse (arm B). DNA-damaging chemotherapy had not been given to any patient beforehand. The method was immunoSEQ multiplex PCR; TCRdb's version includes in-frame clones alone and lacks a portion of them. The sample shows 2,000 or so clones, 40% to 60% of them seen only once. This sequence joins TRBV7-2 and TRBJ1-1, with D tentatively TRBD1 (5 bases). The sequences come from CD8+ T cells sorted from blood (inferred from file names), collected from a patient given nivolumab and ipilimumab in sequence. The clonotype comes from a human patient with melanoma. Some clones in this sample may be carry-over from other donors' samples. The CDR3 region is CASSRPTQGEAFF. CDR3 bases: TGTGCCAGCAGCCGCCCTACGCAGGGTGAAGCTTTCTTT.